By its share, the clone carrying this TCR beta chain is medium-sized. Its matching antigen is unknown. Ahead of thyroid surgery, no patient had received treatment of any kind. Original data processing: The study took CDR3 differences across clinicopathological groups and made a distant-metastasis classifier for papillary thyroid cancer from them. TCRdb re-analyzed the PCR reads through MiXCR. V and J calls and clone size were set by TCRdb, not the authors. The data hold over 20,000 clones, with approximately 30% observed a single time. The data were obtained in a study of metastatic and nonmetastatic thyroid tumors. General study results and limits: Within blood and tumor, benign nodules reportedly had significantly lower TCR beta diversity than malignant thyroid tumors did.

From germline, CDR1 is DFQATT and CDR2 SNEGSKA (reference sequence). V was shortened by 1 base and J by 5 bases, with 11 bases between the two germline ends. There are 14 residues in the CDR3. Sequencing was done on a sample of blood. The source is a female donor with papillary thyroid cancer or a benign thyroid nodule (not recorded which). Some clones in this sample may be carry-over from other donors' samples. The chain employs TRBV20-1 and TRBJ1-4; D remains ambiguous. CDR3 bases: TGCAGTGCTAGAGTACGGGCTGGGAATGAAAAACTGTTTTTT. Translated, it gives CSARVRAGNEKLFF.